These T cell receptor beta chains were read from a single sample in a study of cytomegalovirus exposure and HLA in healthy donors. The table came from immunoSEQ multiplex PCR; TCRdb's copy has only in-frame clones and leaves some out. Among about 350,000 clones listed, about nine tenths were seen once. Material for sequencing was PBMCs. All receptors derive from a young woman in good health and CMV-seropositive. Both conserved end residues are part of each CDR3. A D gene is named only where the DNA matches it firmly. Not every row has a clone size; where given, it reads once, few, many or a size class.

j_call	v_call	clone_size	d_call	cdr3_nt	cdr3_aa
TRBJ1-1	TRBV29-1	-	-	TGCAGCGACTACAGGAACACTGAAGCTTTCTTT	CSDYRNTEAFF
TRBJ2-1	TRBV25-1	-	-	TGTGCCAGTAGGGGTAAGGGGTACAATGAGCAGTTCTTC	CASRGKGYNEQFF
TRBJ1-1	TRBV7-9	few	TRBD1	TGTGCCACGGGGACAGGGGTGTACACTGAAGCTTTCTTT	CATGTGVYTEAFF
TRBJ2-1	TRBV27	-	TRBD2	TGTGCCAGCAGTTTAGGCGGGGGATACAATGAGCAGTTCTTC	CASSLGGGYNEQFF
TRBJ1-5	TRBV6-1	-	-	TGTGCCAGCAGCCTTCAGGGGAATCAGCCCCAGCATTTT	CASSLQGNQPQHF
TRBJ2-1	TRBV29-1	-	-	TGCAGCGTTCGAGGAGGGGGAAATGAGCAGTTCTTC	CSVRGGGNEQFF
TRBJ1-4	TRBV4-2	-	TRBD1	TGTGCCAGCAGCCAAGTCCTTGAGACAGGGAATGAAAAACTGTTTTTT	CASSQVLETGNEKLFF
TRBJ1-1	TRBV7-6	-	TRBD1	TGTGCCAGCAGCTTTCCACAGGGGAAGGACACTGAAGCTTTCTTT	CASSFPQGKDTEAFF
TRBJ2-7	TRBV27	few	TRBD2	TGTGCCAGCAGACTAGCGGGGGGCTACGAGCAGTACTTC	CASRLAGGYEQYF
TRBJ1-1	TRBV19	-	-	TGTGCCAGTAGTATAGTGGGACTTAGCACTGAAGCTTTCTTT	CASSIVGLSTEAFF
TRBJ2-1	TRBV28	once	TRBD1	TGTGCCAGCAGTTTCCCCCGACAGGGAAGGAACAATGAGCAGTTCTTC	CASSFPRQGRNNEQFF
TRBJ1-5	TRBV28	-	-	TGTGCCAGCACCCACGGCCGATATGGTCAGCCCCAGCATTTT	CASTHGRYGQPQHF
TRBJ1-2	TRBV30	-	-	TGTGCCTGGAGTGTACTTTGGGGCGCGGGCTATGGCTACACCTTC	CAWSVLWGAGYGYTF
TRBJ2-7	TRBV15	-	TRBD2	TGTGCCACCAGCATCTCAGCGGGAGACTCCTACGAGCAGTACTTC	CATSISAGDSYEQYF